These 26 T cell receptor beta chains were sequenced from one sample in a study of metastatic and nonmetastatic thyroid tumors (dated by TCRdb to the early 2020s). Library preparation was by PCR. Sequencing took place on an Illumina HiSeq 4000. TCRdb passed the public sequencing reads through fastp at Q25 and MiXCR, retaining productive beta sequences. This sample lists 45,000 to 65,000 clones; around a sixth were detected once. Together, the top ten hold 2.5% to 3% of the sample. No treatment had been received by any patient before thyroid surgery. Sequencing used blood. The source of these receptors is a female donor with papillary thyroid cancer or a benign thyroid nodule (not recorded which). Some clones in this sample may be carry-over from other donors' samples.

This clone showed up many times. The chain employs TRBV6-1 and TRBJ2-3; D unresolved. Per the germline V gene, CDR1 is MNHNS and CDR2 is SASEGT. This CDR3 has 15 residues. The V and J ends lost 3 bases and 0 bases respectively, with 10 bases between them. CDR3 bases: TGTGCCAGCAGTGATTGGCGAACTAGCACAGATACGCAGTATTTT. Amino acid sequence: CASSDWRTSTDTQYF.

This clone was counted ten times or more. The CDR3 DNA follows: TGTGCCAGCAGCTTAGAGGGGTATGGCTACACCTTC. This encodes CASSLEGYGYTF. The J gene is TRBJ1-2, the V gene TRBV7-9; tentative D call: TRBD1 (5 bases). Germline V CDR1 and CDR2: SEHNR, FQNEAQ (reference sequence). The CDR3 covers 12 residues. The V end lost 1 base, the J end lost 5 bases, and 5 bases lay between the germline ends.

This clone occurred many times. CDR3 in amino acids: CSGTSGWGYTF. CDR3 DNA: TGCAGTGGGACGTCGGGTTGGGGCTACACCTTC. V usage is TRBV20-1 and J usage is TRBJ1-2; D remains ambiguous. CDR3 length: 11 amino acids. CDR1 is DFQATT and CDR2 is SNEGSKA in the germline V gene (reference sequence). V lost 7 bases and J lost 8, with 14 bases in between.

Many counts were recorded for this clone. The chain recombines TRBV20-1 with TRBJ2-1, with 8 positions matching TRBD2. The CDR3 consists of 15 residues. V shed 2 bases, J shed 4 bases, and the junction held 7 bases outside the gene matches. Germline CDR1 reads DFQATT; CDR2 reads SNEGSKA (reference sequence). CDR3 residues: CSARHAGGEYNEQFF. The CDR3 DNA follows: TGCAGTGCTAGACACGCGGGGGGAGAATACAATGAGCAGTTCTTC.

This clone was detected many times. The rearrangement joins TRBV19 to TRBJ2-2, with 7 bases that match TRBD2. CDR1 is LNHDA and CDR2 is SQIVND in the germline V gene (reference sequence). The CDR3 contains 16 residues. The junction had 6 bases not matched to a gene; V was cut back by 3 bases and J by 2 bases. The CDR3 loop reads CASSIQAGTNTGELFF. Here the CDR3 DNA reads TGTGCCAGTAGTATTCAAGCGGGAACAAACACCGGGGAGCTGTTTTTT.

There are many counts of this clone. One base away lies a much larger clone, so this may be a sequencing read error. Other DNA sequences in this sample translate to the same CDR3. The gene calls are TRBV12-3 or TRBV12-4 and TRBJ2-7; D is perhaps TRBD1 or TRBD2 (6 bases each). This CDR3 has 15 amino acids. The chain's CDR3 is CASRGGRGPTYEQYF. The CDR3 DNA is TGCGCCAGCAGGGGAGGTAGGGGACCTACCTACGAGCAGTACTTC.

This clone occurred many times. The chain joins TRBV28 to TRBJ1-2; D might be TRBD1 (6 bases). The germline CDR1 and CDR2 sequences are MDHEN and SYDVKM. The CDR3 has 14 residues. V lost 10 bases and J lost 5, with 20 bases in between. The CDR3 is CATIRGFGEYGYTF. DNA for the CDR3: TGTGCCACCATCAGGGGATTTGGGGAATATGGCTACACCTTC.

This clone was seen ten or more times. The chain carries TRBV28 and TRBJ1-5; D uncertain. The CDR3 is made up of 12 amino acids. In germline, CDR1 is MDHEN, CDR2 SYDVKM. Trimming shortened V by 8 bases and J by 2 bases, and 7 bases separated the two germline ends. CDR3 sequence (DNA): TGTGCCAGCCACGAAGGCAATCAGCCCCAGCATTTT. Translating gives CASHEGNQPQHF.

This clone has at least ten counts. The chain links TRBV11-1 to TRBJ2-3; TRBD2 might be the D (6 bases). Trimming removed 4 bases at V and 0 bases at J, with 17 bases between. The CDR3 is made up of 17 amino acids. Germline V gives CDR1 SGHAT, CDR2 FQDESV (reference sequence). As DNA, the CDR3 is TGTGCCAGCAGCTCGGGTTTCACCGGGACTAGCACAGATACGCAGTATTTT. Amino acid sequence: CASSSGFTGTSTDTQYF.

The table lists this clone with many counts. DNA for the CDR3: TGTGCCAGCAGTTTTGATCGACTAAGCTCCTACAATGAGCAGTTCTTC. It is translated as CASSFDRLSSYNEQFF. The V gene is TRBV27, the J gene TRBJ2-1, with D perhaps TRBD2 (5 bases). The V gene's germline CDR1 is MNHEY and CDR2 SMNVEV (reference sequence). CDR3 length: 16 amino acids. Trimming shortened V by 3 bases and J by 0 bases, and 12 bases separated the two germline ends.

This clone was detected ten times or more. This chain joins TRBV30 and TRBJ2-5, with D possibly TRBD1 on 5 matching bases. There are 15 residues in the CDR3. V lost 1 base to trimming and J lost 2 bases, with 14 bases between them. Germline assignment: CDR1 GTSNPN and CDR2 SVGIG (reference sequence). CDR3 protein: CAWSGSLRAQETQYF. The DNA for the CDR3 is TGTGCCTGGAGTGGATCGCTCAGGGCACAAGAGACCCAGTACTTC.

This clone appeared a few times. This could be a read error, since a much larger clone is one nucleotide away. The genes are TRBV13 and TRBJ1-6; D is unresolved. V shed 6 bases and J shed 13 bases, with 19 bases lying between them. The V gene's germline CDR1 is PRHDT and CDR2 FYEKMQ (reference sequence). The CDR3 spans 14 residues. The CDR3 DNA is TGTGCCAGCAGTTTGCGGTGCCAAGGATGGCCCCTCCACTTT. It yields the protein CASSLRCQGWPLHF.

This clone was seen more than once but under ten times. V is TRBV2 and J is TRBJ2-6; D remains unclear. Germline V gene sequence: CDR1 SNHLY, CDR2 FYNNEI. The V end lost 10 bases, the J end lost 4 bases, and 11 bases lay between the germline ends. The length of the CDR3 is 13 residues. CDR3 protein: CATDGPGANVLTF. CDR3 in DNA: TGTGCCACCGACGGTCCCGGGGCCAACGTCCTGACTTTC.

This clone was seen at least ten times. This sample also contains other DNA sequences that code for the same CDR3. The CDR3 spells CASSLFSYYNSPLHF. The CDR3 region has the DNA TGTGCCAGCAGTTTATTCAGCTACTATAATTCACCCCTCCACTTT. The rearrangement links TRBV28 to TRBJ1-6, with unresolved D. The CDR3 is made up of 15 amino acids. V was clipped by 1 base and J by 3 bases, with 7 bases between them. CDR1 and CDR2 (germline): MDHEN, SYDVKM.

In the case of this clone: Other DNA sequences of this sample code for an identical CDR3. The V and J genes are TRBV7-2 and TRBJ2-1; D may be TRBD1 (5 bases). Germline CDR1 reads SGHTA; CDR2 reads FQGNSA. The CDR3 is 14 amino acids. V gave up 6 bases and J gave up 5 bases, with 14 bases separating them. CDR3 nucleotide sequence: TGTGCCAGCAGGATTTCTGGGGCGAACAATGAGCAGTTCTTC. Translation: CASRISGANNEQFF. The whole variable domain, remainder taken from reference TRBV7-2 and TRBJ2-1, is GAGVSQSPSNKVTEKGKDVELRCDPISGHTALYWYRQSLGQGLEFLIYFQGNSAPDKSGLPSDRFSAERTGGSVSTLTIQRTQQEDSAVYLCASRISGANNEQFFGPGTRLTVL.

This clone was found many times. This chain links TRBV25-1 with TRBJ2-6, with 11 bases that match TRBD2. CDR1 MGHDK and CDR2 SYGVNS come from the germline V gene. V lost 8 bases to trimming and J lost 0 bases; unmatched junction nucleotides: 6. CDR3 length equals 17 residues. The DNA of the CDR3 is TGTGCCAGCGGACCTAGCGGGAGGCTCTCTGGGGCCAACGTCCTGACTTTC. It codes for CASGPSGRLSGANVLTF.

This clone was counted a few times. The junction differs from germline at one of its ends, possibly a read error. This sequence joins TRBV6-4 and TRBJ2-2; TRBD1 matches at 7 bases. The germline V gene encodes CDR1 MRHNA and CDR2 SNTAGT. The CDR3 spans 15 residues. This CDR3 reads CASRNIHRGTGELFF. In DNA form, the CDR3 reads TGTGCCAGCAGAAATATCCACAGGGGTACCGGGGAGCTTTTTTTT.

Notes on this clone: The junction differs from germline at one of its ends, possibly a read error. The rearrangement joins TRBV11-2 to TRBJ2-7; D is unresolved. This CDR3 spans 14 amino acids. Germline assignment: CDR1 SGHAT and CDR2 FQNNGV. The CDR3 reads CASSEHGSSYDQYF. In DNA form, the CDR3 reads TGTGCCAGCAGCGAACATGGGTCCTCCTACGATCAGTACTTC.

This clone was observed many times. The V call is TRBV5-6, the J call TRBJ2-4, with TRBD2 identical over 8 bases. The V gene's germline CDR1 is SGHDT and CDR2 YYEEEE. V shed 3 bases and J 7 bases; nucleotides not matched to a gene: 3. This CDR3 comprises 13 residues. CDR3 sequence: CASSWGLVNIQYF. As DNA, the CDR3 is TGTGCCAGCAGCTGGGGACTAGTTAACATTCAGTACTTC. Full variable domain (missing parts from reference TRBV5-6 and TRBJ2-4): DAGVTQSPTHLIKTRGQQVTLRCSPKSGHDTVSWYQQALGQGPQFIFQYYEEEERQRGNFPDRFSGHQFPNYSSELNVNALLLGDSALYLCASSWGLVNIQYFGAGTRLSVL.

Regarding this clone: One junction end disagrees with the germline gene, perhaps due to a read error. V is TRBV20-1 and J is TRBJ1-5; D call uncertain. The CDR3 sequence is 16 residues long. The germline V gene encodes CDR1 DFQATT and CDR2 SNEGSKA (reference sequence). CDR3 bases: TGCAGTTCTAGTTGGGTTCTAGGTAACAGCAATCAGCCCCAGCATTTT. Amino acid sequence: CSSSWVLGNSNQPQHF.

This clone was found many times. The chain combines TRBV4-1 with TRBJ2-5; no clear D. CDR3 length: 13 amino acids. V lost 1 base to trimming and J lost 3 bases, with 6 bases between them. CDR1 MGHRA and CDR2 YSYEKL come from the germline V gene. The chain's CDR3 is CASSQGQKETQYF. The CDR3 region has the DNA TGCGCCAGCAGCCAAGGTCAGAAAGAGACCCAGTACTTC.

The chain combines TRBV5-1 with TRBJ1-1; 8 positions match TRBD1. Germline loops: CDR1 SGHRS, CDR2 YFSETQ. The CDR3 is made up of 19 amino acids. V gave up 1 base and J gave up 0 bases; unmatched junction bases: 14. The CDR3 sequence: CASSLLSPGQGIMNTEAFF. The CDR3 nucleotides read TGCGCCAGCAGCTTGCTGTCCCCCGGACAGGGCATCATGAACACTGAAGCTTTCTTT.

V gene TRBV6-1 combines with J gene TRBJ1-2; weak D call: TRBD1 (5 bases). V shed 2 bases and J shed 8 bases, with 15 bases lying between them. Germline V lookup: CDR1 MNHNS, CDR2 SASEGT. The CDR3 covers 14 residues. The CDR3 DNA is TGTGCCAGCAGTGAAACAGGAGCCTCCAGCGGCTACACCTTC. This translates into CASSETGASSGYTF.

This clone was counted between two and nine times. It may be a read error: a sequence one base away is much more abundant. J is TRBJ2-3 and V is TRBV3-1, with D maybe TRBD2 (6 bases). Germline assignment: CDR1 LGHDT and CDR2 YNNKEL (reference sequence). The CDR3 consists of 17 residues. The V end lost 8 bases, the J end lost 3 bases, and 24 bases lay between the germline ends. CDR3 in DNA: TGTGCCAGCGCCACCGACTGGAGGGAGACGAGTACAGATACGCAGTATTTT. Its protein product is CASATDWRETSTDTQYF.

The genes are TRBV20-1 and TRBJ1-1, with D perhaps TRBD1 (5 bases). The CDR3 length is 15 residues. Trimming stripped 6 bases from V and 1 base from J, with 18 bases between. Per the germline V gene, CDR1 is DFQATT and CDR2 is SNEGSKA (reference sequence). The CDR3 spells CSAQDPGLGNTEAFF. The CDR3 DNA is TGCAGTGCCCAAGATCCGGGGCTGGGGAACACTGAAGCTTTCTTT.

This clone was observed at least ten times. A much larger clone differs by one base, so this may be a read error. The V call is TRBV11-3, the J call TRBJ2-1; the D call may be TRBD1 or TRBD2 (5 bases each). V was pared by 3 bases and J by 9 bases, with 12 bases between. In germline, CDR1 is SGHNT, CDR2 YENEEA. The CDR3 runs 13 residues. The CDR3 here is CASSFPGAIEQFF. The DNA for the CDR3 is TGTGCCAGCAGCTTCCCCGGGGCCATTGAGCAGTTCTTC.